A selection of T cell receptor beta chains follows, all from one sample in a study of cytomegalovirus exposure and HLA in healthy donors. Profiled with immunoSEQ multiplex PCR; TCRdb holds only in-frame clones, not every one. The profile covers some 150,000 clones, with around three quarters appearing a single time and about 1.9% taken by the ten largest. Sequenced sample: PBMCs. These receptors all come from a woman aged 30 to 39 in good health and CMV-seropositive. CDR3s include the opening cysteine and the closing phenylalanine or tryptophan. Fields, in order: V gene, J gene, clone size, D gene, CDR3 protein, CDR3 DNA. A D gene is named only where the DNA matches it firmly. Clone size appears in some rows only: once, few, many, or a class for an expanded clone.

V gene: TRBV2
J gene: TRBJ2-1
clone size: .
D gene: TRBD2
CDR3 protein: CASSVTSGSFNEQFF
CDR3 DNA: TGTGCCAGCAGTGTAACTAGCGGGAGTTTTAATGAGCAGTTCTTC

V gene: TRBV27
J gene: TRBJ2-3
clone size: .
D gene: .
CDR3 protein: CASRPRLVVDTQYF
CDR3 DNA: TGTGCCAGCAGGCCCAGACTAGTCGTAGATACGCAGTATTTT

V gene: TRBV30
J gene: TRBJ1-5
clone size: few
D gene: TRBD1
CDR3 protein: CAWSPTLRGLNQPQHF
CDR3 DNA: TGTGCCTGGAGTCCCACCCTGAGGGGGCTCAATCAGCCCCAGCATTTT

V gene: TRBV5-1
J gene: TRBJ2-1
clone size: .
D gene: TRBD1
CDR3 protein: CASSLGQGDNNEQFF
CDR3 DNA: TGCGCCAGCAGCCTGGGACAGGGGGACAACAATGAGCAGTTCTTC

V gene: TRBV7-9
J gene: TRBJ2-7
clone size: .
D gene: .
CDR3 protein: CASSLGLTYYEQYF
CDR3 DNA: TGTGCCAGCAGCTTAGGCCTAACCTACTACGAGCAGTACTTC

V gene: TRBV19
J gene: TRBJ2-5
clone size: .
D gene: TRBD1
CDR3 protein: CASSPWTGEGEGTQYF
CDR3 DNA: TGTGCCAGTAGCCCGTGGACAGGGGAAGGCGAGGGGACCCAGTACTTC

V gene: TRBV19
J gene: TRBJ2-3
clone size: few
D gene: TRBD1
CDR3 protein: CASRGTGSTDTQYF
CDR3 DNA: TGTGCCAGTAGGGGGACAGGGAGCACAGATACGCAGTATTTT

V gene: TRBV19
J gene: TRBJ2-6
clone size: .
D gene: .
CDR3 protein: CATDSTGAGANVLTF
CDR3 DNA: TGTGCCACCGATTCAACGGGGGCTGGGGCCAACGTCCTGACTTTC

V gene: TRBV30
J gene: TRBJ2-4
clone size: .
D gene: TRBD1
CDR3 protein: CAWRQGAGNIQYF
CDR3 DNA: TGTGCCTGGAGACAGGGGGCTGGGAACATTCAGTACTTC

V gene: TRBV19
J gene: TRBJ1-4
clone size: .
D gene: TRBD1
CDR3 protein: CASSIRTGRDEKLFF
CDR3 DNA: TGTGCCAGTAGTATTCGGACAGGGCGGGATGAAAAACTGTTTTTT

V gene: TRBV2
J gene: TRBJ1-5
clone size: .
D gene: TRBD1
CDR3 protein: CASSPGQDYQPQHF
CDR3 DNA: TGTGCCAGCAGTCCGGGACAGGATTATCAGCCCCAGCATTTT

V gene: TRBV4-1
J gene: TRBJ2-5
clone size: .
D gene: .
CDR3 protein: CASSQGTAGGETQYF
CDR3 DNA: TGCGCCAGCAGCCAAGGCACGGCCGGGGGAGAGACCCAGTACTTC

V gene: TRBV18
J gene: TRBJ2-7
clone size: .
D gene: .
CDR3 protein: CASSPGSYEQYF
CDR3 DNA: TGTGCCAGCTCACCAGGGAGCTACGAGCAGTACTTC

V gene: TRBV29-1
J gene: TRBJ2-7
clone size: .
D gene: TRBD1
CDR3 protein: CSVEARQGAVYEQYF
CDR3 DNA: TGCAGCGTTGAAGCGCGGCAGGGGGCAGTCTACGAGCAGTACTTC

V gene: TRBV5-4
J gene: TRBJ1-3
clone size: once
D gene: TRBD1
CDR3 protein: CASSPPGQGAAGNTIYF
CDR3 DNA: TGTGCCAGCAGCCCTCCGGGACAGGGAGCAGCGGGAAACACCATATATTTT

V gene: TRBV19
J gene: TRBJ2-1
clone size: .
D gene: .
CDR3 protein: CASSINRGSYNEQFF
CDR3 DNA: TGTGCCAGTAGTATCAACCGGGGCTCCTACAATGAGCAGTTCTTC

V gene: TRBV5-1
J gene: TRBJ2-1
clone size: .
D gene: .
CDR3 protein: CASSPYLGTPGYNEQFF
CDR3 DNA: TGCGCCAGCAGCCCGTACCTTGGCACCCCGGGCTACAATGAGCAGTTCTTC

V gene: TRBV7-9
J gene: TRBJ1-2
clone size: .
D gene: .
CDR3 protein: CASSLGGHDGYTF
CDR3 DNA: TGTGCCAGCAGCTTAGGGGGGCATGATGGCTACACCTTC

V gene: TRBV6-1
J gene: TRBJ1-1
clone size: .
D gene: .
CDR3 protein: CASSSTGTGPTEAFF
CDR3 DNA: TGTGCCAGCAGTAGTACCGGCACAGGGCCCACTGAAGCTTTCTTT

V gene: TRBV5-1
J gene: TRBJ2-2
clone size: .
D gene: TRBD2
CDR3 protein: CASKGLAVNTGELFF
CDR3 DNA: TGCGCCAGCAAAGGGCTAGCGGTGAACACCGGGGAGCTGTTTTTT

V gene: TRBV25-1
J gene: TRBJ1-1
clone size: .
D gene: .
CDR3 protein: CASSGNREPMDTEAFF
CDR3 DNA: TGTGCCAGCAGTGGGAACAGGGAGCCCATGGACACTGAAGCTTTCTTT

V gene: TRBV29-1
J gene: TRBJ2-1
clone size: few
D gene: .
CDR3 protein: CSVDSSYNEQFF
CDR3 DNA: TGCAGCGTTGACAGCTCCTACAATGAGCAGTTCTTC

V gene: TRBV10-3
J gene: TRBJ2-4
clone size: .
D gene: TRBD1
CDR3 protein: CAISESTGPLAKNIQYF
CDR3 DNA: TGTGCCATCAGTGAGTCGACAGGGCCACTAGCCAAAAACATTCAGTACTTC